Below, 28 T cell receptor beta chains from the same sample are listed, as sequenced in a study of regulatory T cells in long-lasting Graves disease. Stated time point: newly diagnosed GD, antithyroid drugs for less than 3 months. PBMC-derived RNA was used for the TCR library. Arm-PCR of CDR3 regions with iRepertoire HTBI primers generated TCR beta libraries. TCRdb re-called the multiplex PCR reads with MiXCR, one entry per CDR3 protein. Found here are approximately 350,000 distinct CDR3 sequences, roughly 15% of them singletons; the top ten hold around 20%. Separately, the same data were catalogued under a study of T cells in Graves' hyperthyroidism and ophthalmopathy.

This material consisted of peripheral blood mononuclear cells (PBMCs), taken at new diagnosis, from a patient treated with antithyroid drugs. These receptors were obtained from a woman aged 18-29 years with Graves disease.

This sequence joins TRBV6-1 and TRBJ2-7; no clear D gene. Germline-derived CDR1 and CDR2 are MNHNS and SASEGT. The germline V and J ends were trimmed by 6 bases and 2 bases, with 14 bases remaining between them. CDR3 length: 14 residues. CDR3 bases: TGTGCCAGCAGCGCCTCGCGGCAGACCTACGAGCAGTACTTC. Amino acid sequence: CASSASRQTYEQYF.

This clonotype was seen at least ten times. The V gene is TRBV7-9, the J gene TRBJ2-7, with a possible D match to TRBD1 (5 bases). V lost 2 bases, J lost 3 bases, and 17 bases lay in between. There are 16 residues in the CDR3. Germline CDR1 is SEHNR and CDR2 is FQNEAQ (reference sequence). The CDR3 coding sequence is TGTGCCAGCAGCTTAAACCCTCTGGAAACAGGCTACGAGCAGTACTTC. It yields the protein CASSLNPLETGYEQYF. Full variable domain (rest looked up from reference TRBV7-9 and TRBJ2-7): DTGVSQNPRHKITKRGQNVTFRCDPISEHNRLYWYRQTLGQGPEFLTYFQNEAQLEKSRLLSDRFSAERPKGSFSTLEIQRTEQGDSAMYLCASSLNPLETGYEQYFGPGTRLTVT.

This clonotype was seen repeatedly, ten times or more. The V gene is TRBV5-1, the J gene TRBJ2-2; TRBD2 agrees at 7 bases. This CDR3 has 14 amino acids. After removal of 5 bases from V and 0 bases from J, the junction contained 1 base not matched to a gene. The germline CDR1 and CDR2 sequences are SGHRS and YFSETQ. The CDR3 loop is CASRAGANTGELFF. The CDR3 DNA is TGCGCCAGCAGGGCGGGGGCGAACACCGGGGAGCTGTTTTTT. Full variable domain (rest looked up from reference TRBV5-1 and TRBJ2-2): KAGVTQTPRYLIKTRGQQVTLSCSPISGHRSVSWYQQTPGQGLQFLFEYFSETQRNKGNFPGRFSGRQFSNSRSEMNVSTLELGDSALYLCASRAGANTGELFFGEGSRLTVL.

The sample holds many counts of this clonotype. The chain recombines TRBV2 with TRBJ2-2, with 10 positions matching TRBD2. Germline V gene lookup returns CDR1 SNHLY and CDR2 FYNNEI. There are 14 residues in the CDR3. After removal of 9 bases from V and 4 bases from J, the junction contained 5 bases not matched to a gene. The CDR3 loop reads CASGAGGLTGELFF. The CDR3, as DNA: TGTGCCAGTGGAGCGGGGGGGCTCACCGGGGAGCTGTTTTTT.

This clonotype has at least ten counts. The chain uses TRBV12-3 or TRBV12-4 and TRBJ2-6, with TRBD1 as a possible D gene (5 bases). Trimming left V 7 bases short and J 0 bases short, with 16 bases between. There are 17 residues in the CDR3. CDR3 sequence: CASMLTAQYSGANVLTF. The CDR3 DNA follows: TGTGCCAGCATGTTGACAGCCCAATACTCTGGGGCCAACGTCCTGACTTTC.

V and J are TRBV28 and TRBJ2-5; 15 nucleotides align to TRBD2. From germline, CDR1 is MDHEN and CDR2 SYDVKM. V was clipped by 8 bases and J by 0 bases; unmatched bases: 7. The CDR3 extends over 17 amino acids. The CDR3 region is CASGSGTSGRYQETQYF. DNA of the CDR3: TGTGCCAGCGGTTCCGGGACTAGCGGGAGGTACCAAGAGACCCAGTACTTC.

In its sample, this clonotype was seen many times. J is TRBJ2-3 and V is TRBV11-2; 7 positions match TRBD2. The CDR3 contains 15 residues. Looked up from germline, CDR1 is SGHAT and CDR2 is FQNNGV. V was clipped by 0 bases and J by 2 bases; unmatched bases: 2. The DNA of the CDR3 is TGTGCCAGCAGCTTAGAAGCGGGGCACACAGATACGCAGTATTTT. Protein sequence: CASSLEAGHTDTQYF.

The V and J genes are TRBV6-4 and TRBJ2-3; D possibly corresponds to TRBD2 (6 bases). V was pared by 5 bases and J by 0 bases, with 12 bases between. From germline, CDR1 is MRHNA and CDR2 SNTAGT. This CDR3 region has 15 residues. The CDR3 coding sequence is TGTGCCAGCAGTATAAGAGCGGGTAGCACAGATACGCAGTATTTT. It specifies CASSIRAGSTDTQYF.

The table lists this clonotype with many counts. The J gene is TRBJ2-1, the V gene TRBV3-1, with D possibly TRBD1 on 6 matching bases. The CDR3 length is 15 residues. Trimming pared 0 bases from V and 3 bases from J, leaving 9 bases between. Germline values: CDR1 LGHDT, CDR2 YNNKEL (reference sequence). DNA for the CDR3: TGTGCCAGCAGCCAAGATGGGGGCGGCTACAATGAGCAGTTCTTC. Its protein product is CASSQDGGGYNEQFF.

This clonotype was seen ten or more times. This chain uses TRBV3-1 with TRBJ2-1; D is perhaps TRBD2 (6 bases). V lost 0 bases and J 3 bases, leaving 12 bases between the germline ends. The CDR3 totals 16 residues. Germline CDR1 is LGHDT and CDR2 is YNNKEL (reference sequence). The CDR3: CASSQDYGGFYNEQFF. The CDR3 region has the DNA TGTGCCAGCAGCCAAGATTATGGGGGGTTCTACAATGAGCAGTTCTTC.

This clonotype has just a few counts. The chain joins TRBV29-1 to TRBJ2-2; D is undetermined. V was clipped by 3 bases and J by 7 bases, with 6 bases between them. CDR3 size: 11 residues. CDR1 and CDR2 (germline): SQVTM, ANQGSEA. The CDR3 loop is CSVDRFGELFF. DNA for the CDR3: TGCAGCGTTGACAGGTTCGGGGAGCTGTTTTTT.

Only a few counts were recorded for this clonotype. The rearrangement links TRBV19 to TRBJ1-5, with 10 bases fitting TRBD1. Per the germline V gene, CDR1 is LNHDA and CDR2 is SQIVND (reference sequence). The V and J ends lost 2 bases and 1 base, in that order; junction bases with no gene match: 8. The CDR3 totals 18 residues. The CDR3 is CASSISRQGALSNQPQHF. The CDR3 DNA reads TGTGCCAGTAGTATATCGAGACAGGGGGCGTTAAGCAATCAGCCCCAGCATTTT.

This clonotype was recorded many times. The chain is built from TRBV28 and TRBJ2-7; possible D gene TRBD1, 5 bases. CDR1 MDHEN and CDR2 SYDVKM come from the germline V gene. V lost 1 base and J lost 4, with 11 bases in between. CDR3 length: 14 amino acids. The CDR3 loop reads CASSLSQGPYEQYF. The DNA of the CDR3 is TGTGCCAGCAGTTTATCTCAGGGCCCATACGAGCAGTACTTC.

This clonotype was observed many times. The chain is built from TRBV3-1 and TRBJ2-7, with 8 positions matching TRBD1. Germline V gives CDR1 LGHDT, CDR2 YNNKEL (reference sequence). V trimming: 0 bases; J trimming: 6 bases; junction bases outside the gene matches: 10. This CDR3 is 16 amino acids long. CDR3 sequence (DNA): TGTGCCAGCAGCCAAGATCGAGGACAGGGTCGGTTCGAGCAGTACTTC. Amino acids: CASSQDRGQGRFEQYF.

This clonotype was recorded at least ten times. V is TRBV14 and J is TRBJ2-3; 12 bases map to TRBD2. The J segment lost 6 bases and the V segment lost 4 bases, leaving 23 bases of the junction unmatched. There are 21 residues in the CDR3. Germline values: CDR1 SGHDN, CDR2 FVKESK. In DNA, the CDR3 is TGTGCCAGCAGCCGCGGGGAAGGTTGGGCGACTAGCGGGGGCCTTCGGGATACGCAGTATTTT. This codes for CASSRGEGWATSGGLRDTQYF.

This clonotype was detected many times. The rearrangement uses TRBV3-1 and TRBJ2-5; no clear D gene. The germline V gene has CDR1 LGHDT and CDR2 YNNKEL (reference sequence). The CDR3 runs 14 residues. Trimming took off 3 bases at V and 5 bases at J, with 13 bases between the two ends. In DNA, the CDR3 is TGTGCCAGCAGCCATTTATCCCTTATGGAGACCCAGTACTTC. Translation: CASSHLSLMETQYF.

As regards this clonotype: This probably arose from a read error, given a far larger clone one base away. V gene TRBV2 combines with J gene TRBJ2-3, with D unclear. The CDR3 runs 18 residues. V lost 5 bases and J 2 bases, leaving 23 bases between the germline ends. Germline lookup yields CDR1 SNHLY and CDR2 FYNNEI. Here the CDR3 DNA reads TGTGCCAGCAGTTATACCCCCTCTAGGCTCGAGCTCACAGATACGCAGTATTTT. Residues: CASSYTPSRLELTDTQYF.

The CDR3 reads CSARGDRRSGANVLTF. DNA for the CDR3: TGCAGTGCTAGAGGGGACAGGCGGTCTGGGGCCAACGTCCTGACTTTC. The V call is TRBV20-1, the J call TRBJ2-6; 8 bases map to TRBD1. From germline, CDR1 is DFQATT and CDR2 SNEGSKA (reference sequence). The CDR3 runs to 16 residues. The ends lost 1 base at V and 1 base at J; junction bases unmatched: 3.

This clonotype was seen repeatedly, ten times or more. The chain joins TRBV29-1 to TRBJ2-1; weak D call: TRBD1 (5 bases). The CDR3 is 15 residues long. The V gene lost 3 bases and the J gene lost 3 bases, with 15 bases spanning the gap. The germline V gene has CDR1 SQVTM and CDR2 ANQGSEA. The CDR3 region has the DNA TGCAGCGTTGAGGTGCCAGGGAATTTCTACAATGAGCAGTTCTTC. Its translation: CSVEVPGNFYNEQFF.

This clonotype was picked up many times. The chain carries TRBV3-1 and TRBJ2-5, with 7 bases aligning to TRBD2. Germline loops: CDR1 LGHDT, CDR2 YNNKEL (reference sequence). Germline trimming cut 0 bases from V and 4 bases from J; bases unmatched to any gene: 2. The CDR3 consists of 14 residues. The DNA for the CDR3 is TGTGCCAGCAGCCAAGAGGGCGGGGGAGAGACCCAGTACTTC. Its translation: CASSQEGGGETQYF.

CDR3 sequence: CASSLSGGQNTQYF. CDR3 DNA: TGCGCCAGCAGCTTGAGCGGGGGACAGAATACGCAGTATTTT. The rearrangement joins TRBV5-1 to TRBJ2-3, with D possibly being TRBD2 (8 bases). With 1 base removed from V and 7 bases from J, the gap between germline ends came to 13 bases. Germline lookup yields CDR1 SGHRS and CDR2 YFSETQ. The CDR3 contains 14 residues.

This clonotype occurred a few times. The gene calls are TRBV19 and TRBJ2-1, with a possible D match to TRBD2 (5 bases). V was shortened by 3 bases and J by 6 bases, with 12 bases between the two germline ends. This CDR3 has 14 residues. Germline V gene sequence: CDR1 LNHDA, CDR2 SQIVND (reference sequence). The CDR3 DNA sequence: TGTGCCAGTAGTATTTATAGAGGGAGCAATGAGCAGTTCTTC. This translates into CASSIYRGSNEQFF.

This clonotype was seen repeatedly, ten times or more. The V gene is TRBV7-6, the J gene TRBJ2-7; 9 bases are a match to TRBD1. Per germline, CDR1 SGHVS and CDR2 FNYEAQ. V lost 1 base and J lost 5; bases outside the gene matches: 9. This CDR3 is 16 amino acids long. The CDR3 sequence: CASSLGAGQGKDEQYF. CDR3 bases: TGTGCCAGCAGCTTAGGTGCGGGACAGGGAAAGGACGAGCAGTACTTC. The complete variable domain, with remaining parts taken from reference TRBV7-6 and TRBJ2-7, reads GAGVSQSPRYKVTKRGQDVALRCDPISGHVSLYWYRQALGQGPEFLTYFNYEAQQDKSGLPNDRFSAERPEGSISTLTIQRTEQRDSAMYRCASSLGAGQGKDEQYFGPGTRLTVT.

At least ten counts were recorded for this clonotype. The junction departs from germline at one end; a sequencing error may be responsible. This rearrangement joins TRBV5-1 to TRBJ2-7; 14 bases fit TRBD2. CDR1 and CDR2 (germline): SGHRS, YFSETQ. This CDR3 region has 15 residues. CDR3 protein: CASSLGTSGSAEQYF. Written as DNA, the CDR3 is TGTGCCAGCAGCTTGGGGACTAGCGGGAGCGCCGAGCAGTACTTC.

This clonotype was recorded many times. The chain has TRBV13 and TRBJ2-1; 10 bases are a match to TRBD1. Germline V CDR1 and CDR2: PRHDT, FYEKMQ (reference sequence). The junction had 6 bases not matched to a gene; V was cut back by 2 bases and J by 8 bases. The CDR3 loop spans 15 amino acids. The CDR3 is CASSLPGQGSHEQFF. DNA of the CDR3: TGTGCCAGCAGCTTACCGGGACAGGGGTCTCATGAGCAGTTCTTC.

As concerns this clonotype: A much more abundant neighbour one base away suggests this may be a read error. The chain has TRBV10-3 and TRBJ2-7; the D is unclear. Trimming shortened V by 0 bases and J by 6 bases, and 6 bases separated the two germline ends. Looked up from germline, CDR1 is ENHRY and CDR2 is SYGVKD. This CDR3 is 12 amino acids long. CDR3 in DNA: TGTGCCATCAGTGAGTCCGGCGCCGAGCAGTACTTC. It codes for CAISESGAEQYF.

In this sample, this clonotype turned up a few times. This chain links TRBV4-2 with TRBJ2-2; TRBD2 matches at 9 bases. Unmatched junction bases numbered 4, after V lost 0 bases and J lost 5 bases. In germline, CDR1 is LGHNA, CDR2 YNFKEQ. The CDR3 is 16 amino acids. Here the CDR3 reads CASSQDAGGRTGELFF. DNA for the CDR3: TGTGCCAGCAGCCAAGACGCGGGGGGGAGGACCGGGGAGCTGTTTTTT.

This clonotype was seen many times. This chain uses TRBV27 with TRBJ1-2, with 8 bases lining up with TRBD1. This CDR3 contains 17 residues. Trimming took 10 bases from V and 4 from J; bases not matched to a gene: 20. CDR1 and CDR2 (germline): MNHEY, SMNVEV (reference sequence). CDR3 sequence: CATSLYSFRTGIYGYTF. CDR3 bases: TGTGCCACCTCCCTTTACTCTTTCCGGACAGGGATCTATGGCTACACCTTC.